The TCR beta chain described here comes from a study of T cells after yellow fever vaccination. The junction had 5 bases not matched to a gene; V was cut back by 1 base and J by 8 bases. CDR1 and CDR2 (germline): MNHEY, SMNVEV (reference sequence). There are 16 residues in the CDR3. TCRdb called the 5' RACE reads again in MiXCR, with one record for every CDR3 protein. The sample includes 75,000 to 100,000 distinct CDR3 sequences, approximately 9% of them seen just once. Sequenced material: CD8+ T cells not binding an NS4B(214-222) dextramer, sorted from PBMCs, taken around 15 days after the first yellow fever vaccination. The chain employs TRBV27 and TRBJ2-4; 13 bases align to TRBD2. This sequence was found in a man aged 18 to 30 who received the YFV17D yellow fever vaccine. The CDR3 is CASSLLTSGGADIQYF. CDR3 nucleotides: TGTGCCAGCAGTTTATTAACTAGCGGGGGGGCGGACATTCAGTACTTC.